The 23 T cell receptor beta chains below come from one sample, sequenced in a study of OX40 agonist ivuxolimab in advanced cancers. Profiling relied on immunoSEQ multiplex PCR, and the TCRdb table lists in-frame clones only, not all of them. The top ten hold roughly 18% of the sample, which has almost 45,000 clones, around 90% seen once. The starting material was CD4+ or CD8+ T cells sorted from blood, obtained in a trial of the OX40 agonist ivuxolimab. The receptors stem from an adult with an advanced solid tumor such as melanoma, head and neck, liver or kidney cancer.

The V and J genes are TRBV9 and TRBJ2-1; TRBD2 aligns across 11 bases. This CDR3 has 16 amino acids. V shed 3 bases, J shed 5 bases, and the junction held 7 bases outside the gene matches. The germline CDR1 and CDR2 sequences are SGDLS and YYNGEE. The CDR3 coding sequence is TGTGCCAGCAGCGCACCACTAGCGGGGGCAAACAATGAGCAGTTCTTC. Translated, it gives CASSAPLAGANNEQFF.

The chain employs TRBV28 and TRBJ2-5; 7 bases agree with TRBD1. The length of the CDR3 is 14 residues. Looked up from germline, CDR1 is MDHEN and CDR2 is SYDVKM. With V trimmed by 5 bases and J by 5 bases, 8 bases remained unmatched. In DNA, the CDR3 is TGTGCCAGCAGTACACTAGGGGGCGGGGAGACCCAGTACTTC. Its translation is CASSTLGGGETQYF.

Worth noting for this clone: Other DNA sequences in this sample translate to the same CDR3. The V gene is TRBV28, the J gene TRBJ1-4, with D possibly TRBD1 on 5 matching bases. The germline V and J ends were trimmed by 5 bases and 5 bases, with 15 bases remaining between them. The CDR3 sequence is 15 residues long. Germline V gene data show CDR1 as MDHEN and CDR2 as SYDVKM. CDR3 coding DNA: TGTGCCAGCAGTACCCAGACAGCGCCAAATGAAAAACTGTTTTTT. This translates into CASSTQTAPNEKLFF.

V is TRBV4-2 and J is TRBJ1-1, with a weak D call TRBD1 (6 bases). The germline V gene encodes CDR1 LGHNA and CDR2 YNFKEQ. The CDR3 sequence is 14 residues long. With 1 base removed from V and 3 bases from J, the gap between germline ends came to 9 bases. The CDR3 sequence is CASSQGPGDTEAFF. The CDR3 nucleotides read TGTGCCAGCAGCCAAGGTCCAGGGGACACTGAAGCTTTCTTT.

There are a few counts of this clone. CDR3 residues: CASSPNTEAFF. CDR3 sequence (DNA): TGTGCCAGCAGCCCCAACACTGAAGCTTTCTTT. The chain has TRBV28 and TRBJ1-1; D not resolved. In germline, CDR1 is MDHEN, CDR2 SYDVKM. This CDR3 has 11 amino acids. Trimming stripped 6 bases from V and 2 bases from J, with 4 bases between.

The chain is built from TRBV6-1 and TRBJ2-7, with D perhaps assigned TRBD1 or TRBD2 (5 bases each). Germline CDR1 is MNHNS and CDR2 is SASEGT. V lost 8 bases and J 2 bases, leaving 13 bases between the germline ends. This CDR3 has 13 residues. CDR3 amino acids: CASRPGTAYEQYV. Written as DNA, the CDR3 is TGTGCCAGCCGACCCGGGACGGCCTACGAGCAGTACGTC.

To note about this clone: Germline and junction disagree at one end, which may indicate a read error. J is TRBJ2-1 and V is TRBV7-9; 9 bases match TRBD2. The germline CDR1 and CDR2 sequences are SEHNR and FQNEAQ (reference sequence). The CDR3 contains 14 residues. Written as DNA, the CDR3 is TGCGTTTGGGGTAGCGGGGGCCCTTACAATGAGCAGTTCTTC. Translation gives CVWGSGGPYNEQFF.

The V and J genes are TRBV5-6 and TRBJ1-5; TRBD1 might be the D (6 bases). Germline V gene sequence: CDR1 SGHDT, CDR2 YYEEEE. Trimming stripped 0 bases from V and 2 bases from J, with 12 bases between. The CDR3 is 16 residues long. The CDR3 sequence is CASSLASAGGNQPQHF. In DNA form, the CDR3 reads TGTGCCAGCAGCTTGGCCTCGGCAGGGGGCAATCAGCCCCAGCATTTT. Combining the CDR3 with reference TRBV5-6 and TRBJ1-5 gives the whole variable domain DAGVTQSPTHLIKTRGQQVTLRCSPKSGHDTVSWYQQALGQGPQFIFQYYEEEERQRGNFPDRFSGHQFPNYSSELNVNALLLGDSALYLCASSLASAGGNQPQHFGDGTRLSIL.

The CDR3 DNA sequence: TGTGCCAGCAGCTTCAGGACAGTCTCCTACGAGCAGTACTTC. This gives the protein CASSFRTVSYEQYF. The chain couples TRBV7-8 to TRBJ2-7; D possibly corresponds to TRBD1 (6 bases). V dropped 3 bases and J dropped 0 bases, with 9 bases sitting between them. Per germline, CDR1 SGHVS and CDR2 FQNEAQ. The CDR3 totals 14 residues.

V usage is TRBV4-3 and J usage is TRBJ1-1; 9 nucleotides agree with TRBD1. The CDR3 runs to 17 residues. V was clipped by 1 base and J by 5 bases; unmatched bases: 11. The germline CDR1 and CDR2 sequences are LGHNA and YSLEER. The CDR3 here is CASSQVLLGTGSTEAFF. CDR3 nucleotides: TGCGCCAGCAGCCAAGTTTTATTAGGGACAGGGTCGACTGAAGCTTTCTTT.

This chain joins TRBV18 and TRBJ1-4, with D possibly matching TRBD1 (5 bases). The CDR3 contains 14 residues. Germline V gene lookup returns CDR1 KGHSH and CDR2 LQKENI. The germline V and J ends were trimmed by 1 base and 10 bases, with 13 bases remaining between them. The CDR3 here is CASSPQRKRGKLFF. Written as DNA, the CDR3 is TGTGCCAGCTCACCACAGAGGAAAAGGGGAAAACTGTTTTTT.

The CDR3 here is CASSPGLIGTDTQYF. The CDR3 bases are TGTGCCAGCAGCCCGGGACTGATAGGCACAGATACGCAGTATTTT. V usage is TRBV9 and J usage is TRBJ2-3; tentatively, D is TRBD2 (6 bases). The V end was cut by 4 bases, the J end by 1 base, with 13 bases between. This CDR3 comprises 15 residues. Germline V lookup: CDR1 SGDLS, CDR2 YYNGEE.

This chain links TRBV7-7 with TRBJ2-5, with D possibly TRBD1 on 5 matching bases. The CDR3 is 14 amino acids. The germline V gene has CDR1 SSHAT and CDR2 FNYEAQ (reference sequence). Between the trimmed V and J ends, which lost 5 bases and 6 bases, there was a span of 16 bases. CDR3 nucleotide sequence: TGTGCCAGCAGCCCGACGGACATGGGGCAGACCCAGTACTTC. It codes for CASSPTDMGQTQYF.

The chain couples TRBV6-5 to TRBJ2-3; the D is unclear. Germline CDR1 is MNHEY and CDR2 is SVGAGI. Trimming stripped 0 bases from V and 1 base from J, with 2 bases between. The CDR3 runs to 13 residues. Here the CDR3 reads CASSYSGTDTQYF. The CDR3 bases are TGTGCCAGCAGTTACTCGGGCACAGATACGCAGTATTTT.

The J gene is TRBJ2-7, the V gene TRBV7-9; 7 bases are shared with TRBD1. The V gene end was trimmed by 5 bases and the J gene end by 2 bases; junction bases not matched to a gene: 3. There are 13 residues in the CDR3. CDR1 SEHNR and CDR2 FQNEAQ come from the germline V gene (reference sequence). Here the CDR3 reads CASSRTGTYEQYF. As DNA, the CDR3 is TGTGCCAGCAGCCGGACAGGAACCTACGAGCAGTACTTC.

The chain recombines TRBV4-1 with TRBJ2-3; TRBD2 matches at 9 bases. Trimming cost V 3 bases and J 1 base; bases outside gene matches: 2. The CDR3 totals 15 residues. Germline lookup yields CDR1 MGHRA and CDR2 YSYEKL. The CDR3 reads CASSHAGGGTDTQYF. For the CDR3, the DNA is TGCGCCAGCAGCCACGCGGGGGGGGGCACAGATACGCAGTATTTT.

V is TRBV9 and J is TRBJ2-1; TRBD2 agrees at 16 bases. The CDR3 has 20 residues. Germline assignment: CDR1 SGDLS and CDR2 YYNGEE. The ends lost 3 bases at V and 6 bases at J; junction bases unmatched: 15. The CDR3 sequence is CASSDPSGTSGGAHLNEQFF. The CDR3 DNA reads TGTGCCAGCAGCGACCCCTCCGGGACTAGCGGGGGGGCCCATCTCAATGAGCAGTTCTTC.

The chain links TRBV11-2 to TRBJ2-7, with unresolved D. The germline V gene has CDR1 SGHAT and CDR2 FQNNGV. With 3 bases removed from V and 2 bases from J, the gap between germline ends came to 17 bases. The CDR3 is 16 amino acids. The CDR3 coding sequence is TGTGCCAGCAGCTTTCGCCAGGACCGAGAAGCCTACGAGCAGTACTTC. Its translation: CASSFRQDREAYEQYF.

The chain recombines TRBV10-1 with TRBJ1-1; D call uncertain. Per the germline V gene, CDR1 is WNHNN and CDR2 is SYGVQD (reference sequence). The CDR3 is 12 amino acids. Trimming cost V 0 bases and J 7 bases, with 6 bases left between them. Written as DNA, the CDR3 is TGCGCCAGCAGTGAGTCCGGCAGTGAAGCTTTCTTT. Translation: CASSESGSEAFF.

The table lists this clone with a few counts. The chain uses TRBV6-4 and TRBJ2-2; TRBD2 aligns across 10 bases. V lost 0 bases and J lost 6; bases outside the gene matches: 1. The CDR3 runs 15 residues. Germline CDR1 MRHNA, CDR2 SNTAGT. The CDR3 here is CASSDSAGGPGELFF. Written as DNA, the CDR3 is TGTGCCAGCAGTGACTCAGCGGGGGGGCCCGGGGAGCTGTTTTTT.

The chain has TRBV4-3 and TRBJ2-1; TRBD2 matches 14 bases. The CDR3 has 15 amino acids. J gave up 7 bases and V 3 bases, and 2 bases lay outside the gene matches. Per germline, CDR1 LGHNA and CDR2 YSLEER. The CDR3 region is CASSQRLAGGNEQFF. DNA for the CDR3: TGCGCCAGCAGCCAGAGACTAGCGGGGGGGAATGAGCAGTTCTTC.

The V and J genes are TRBV4-1 and TRBJ1-6, with D unclear. V was shortened by 1 base and J by 7 bases, with 14 bases between the two germline ends. The CDR3 extends over 16 amino acids. Germline V lookup: CDR1 MGHRA, CDR2 YSYEKL. CDR3 coding DNA: TGCGCCAGCAGCCAAGGGGCGGATTTCTCAAATTCACCCCTCCACTTT. It encodes CASSQGADFSNSPLHF.

The chain combines TRBV11-3 with TRBJ1-2; a weak D match, TRBD1 (6 bases). CDR1 is SGHNT and CDR2 is YENEEA in the germline V gene. The CDR3 is 15 amino acids. The V and J ends lost 0 bases and 2 bases respectively, with 10 bases between them. This chain's CDR3 is CASSLDPGANYGYTF. As DNA, the CDR3 is TGTGCCAGCAGCTTAGACCCAGGGGCCAACTATGGCTACACCTTC.